This TCR beta chain was profiled in a study of OX40 agonist ivuxolimab in advanced cancers. Regarding the study as a whole: Clonal expansion was among the lowest in partial responders at 0.1-3.0 mg/kg, especially CD8+.

About this clone itself: What it binds is not known.

Using immunoSEQ multiplex PCR, the repertoire was profiled, and TCRdb retains in-frame clones only, with some absent. Of approximately 68,000 clones listed, almost 85% are singletons. This sample comprised CD4+ or CD8+ T cells sorted from blood, obtained in a trial of the OX40 agonist ivuxolimab. This receptor was taken from an adult with an advanced solid tumor such as melanoma, head and neck, liver or kidney cancer.

CDR3 bases: TGTGCCAGCAGCTTAGGGGCGGGAGGTGGCACAGATACGCAGTATTTT. This codes for CASSLGAGGGTDTQYF. V and J are TRBV7-3 and TRBJ2-3; TRBD2 aligns across 8 bases. The V segment lost 2 bases and the J segment 1 base; nucleotides outside the gene matches: 5. This CDR3 contains 16 residues. The germline V gene encodes CDR1 SGHTA and CDR2 FQGTGA.